The sequence of this T cell receptor beta chain was determined in a study of shared clonotypes between healthy human individuals. Selected positively for CCR7 and CD45RO-negative, naive CD8 cells excluded terminally differentiated effector memory CD45RA+ cells. Healthy and HIV-negative, the adult donors had no recent acute infections or vaccinations. Regarding this clone: As yet, its antigen is unknown.

CDR3 length equals 15 residues. V shed 5 bases and J shed 0 bases, with 13 bases lying between them. CDR1 is MNHEY, CDR2 SMNVEV, per germline (reference sequence). The study, taken as a whole, reports: Naive subsets generally had larger estimated richness than memory subsets. Clonotypes shared by all four donors outscored non-shared clonotypes in generation probability.

Replicate PCRs run on sorted subsets employed 200 ng DNA, some 33,000 T cell genomes. The method was immunoSEQ multiplex PCR; TCRdb's version includes in-frame clones alone and lacks a portion of them. The top ten hold 0.11% of the sample, which has hundreds of thousands of clones, around 96% seen once. The rearrangement uses TRBV27 and TRBJ1-2, with a tentative D call TRBD1 (5 bases). Source material: naive CD8+ T cells sorted from blood. This receptor was taken from a woman between 25 and 40 years old in good health. The CDR3 protein is CASSLGLDTNYGYTF. The CDR3, as DNA: TGTGCCAGCAGTCTTGGGCTGGACACTAACTATGGCTACACCTTC.